The 18 T cell receptor beta chains below were found in one sample sequenced in a study of early T cells in non-severe SARS-CoV-2 infection. A single record per CDR3 protein comes from TCRdb applying MiXCR to the 5' RACE reads. The table has nearly 110,000 distinct CDR3 sequences, 11% seen once. Sequences were obtained from whole blood. Every receptor here comes from an adult who was a healthcare worker with PCR-confirmed SARS-CoV-2 infection or an uninfected control (not recorded which).

This clonotype occurred many times. As DNA, the CDR3 is TGTGCCTGGAGTTTAGGCTTGACCTACGAGCAGTACTTC. Translated, it gives CAWSLGLTYEQYF. This chain connects TRBV30 to TRBJ2-7, with D hard to call. The CDR3 is made up of 13 amino acids. Germline loops: CDR1 GTSNPN, CDR2 SVGIG (reference sequence). With 2 bases removed from V and 2 bases from J, the gap between germline ends came to 10 bases.

The chain has TRBV20-1 and TRBJ2-3, with D perhaps being TRBD1 or TRBD2 (5 bases each). The CDR3 covers 15 residues. Per the germline V gene, CDR1 is DFQATT and CDR2 is SNEGSKA (reference sequence). V was shortened by 2 bases and J by 0 bases, with 12 bases between the two germline ends. CDR3 in DNA: TGCAGTGCTAGAAGAGAGGGACGTAGCACAGATACGCAGTATTTT. It codes for CSARREGRSTDTQYF.

The chain has TRBV3-1 and TRBJ2-2; maybe TRBD1 (5 bases). CDR1 is LGHDT and CDR2 is YNNKEL in the germline V gene (reference sequence). V lost 5 bases to trimming and J lost 3 bases, with 16 bases between them. This CDR3 has 16 amino acids. The CDR3 spells CASSERQQLDTGELFF. CDR3 coding DNA: TGTGCCAGCAGCGAGAGACAGCAGTTGGACACCGGGGAGCTGTTTTTT.

The chain recombines TRBV11-3 with TRBJ1-5; 8 bases map to TRBD1. The CDR3 spans 14 residues. Germline assignment: CDR1 SGHNT and CDR2 YENEEA. J gave up 7 bases and V 4 bases, and 6 bases lay outside the gene matches. DNA of the CDR3: TGTGCCAGCAGCTCGACAGGGGTTAAGCAGCCCCAGCATTTT. It codes for CASSSTGVKQPQHF.

This clonotype was recorded a few times. The chain links TRBV7-2 to TRBJ2-7; D tentatively reads TRBD1 or TRBD2 (5 bases each). Germline CDR1 is SGHTA and CDR2 is FQGNSA. The CDR3 spans 15 residues. V was trimmed by 4 bases and J by 2 bases, leaving 15 bases between them. CDR3 nucleotide sequence: TGTGCCAGCAGCTCTAGCAGGGTCTGGCCCTACGAGCAGTACTTC. Translation gives CASSSSRVWPYEQYF.

A note on this clonotype: Given the absence of the conserved phenylalanine or tryptophan at the CDR3 end, a read error is likely. This sequence joins TRBV4-3 and TRBJ1-2; no firm D call. Deletions cut 0 bases from V and 4 bases from J, with 12 bases between. CDR3 length: 15 amino acids. CDR1 LGHNA and CDR2 YSLEER come from the germline V gene. The CDR3 coding sequence is TGCGCCAGCAGCCAAGACCCGCAGACGGTCTATGGCTACACCCTC. Amino acid sequence: CASSQDPQTVYGYTL.

This clonotype was counted at least ten times. This chain links TRBV28 with TRBJ2-7; no firm D call. Germline assignment: CDR1 MDHEN and CDR2 SYDVKM. V lost 6 bases to trimming and J lost 4 bases, with 22 bases between them. This CDR3 is 16 amino acids long. This chain's CDR3 is CASRSRGVTRLYEQYF. Written as DNA, the CDR3 is TGTGCCAGCAGGTCCAGAGGCGTCACCCGATTGTACGAGCAGTACTTC. Supplemented by reference TRBV28 and TRBJ2-7, the full variable domain reads DVKVTQSSRYLVKRTGEKVFLECVQDMDHENMFWYRQDPGLGLRLIYFSYDVKMKEKGDIPEGYSVSREKKERFSLILESASTNQTSMYLCASRSRGVTRLYEQYFGPGTRLTVT.

This clonotype showed up many times. V and J are TRBV7-9 and TRBJ2-5; D is perhaps TRBD2 (6 bases). Per the germline V gene, CDR1 is SEHNR and CDR2 is FQNEAQ (reference sequence). V was pared by 2 bases and J by 3 bases, with 7 bases between. The CDR3 loop spans 13 amino acids. CDR3 DNA: TGTGCCAGCAGCTTACGGGGGAAAGAGACCCAGTACTTC. It yields the protein CASSLRGKETQYF.

This clonotype came up once. The chain recombines TRBV28 with TRBJ2-1; the match to TRBD2 covers 10 bases. Per the germline V gene, CDR1 is MDHEN and CDR2 is SYDVKM. Trimming took 7 bases from V and 5 from J; bases not matched to a gene: 5. CDR3 length: 14 residues. CDR3 sequence reads: CASKLAGGNNEQFF. The CDR3 region has the DNA TGTGCCAGCAAGTTAGCGGGAGGAAACAATGAGCAGTTCTTC. The full variable domain, with the rest looked up from reference TRBV28 and TRBJ2-1, is DVKVTQSSRYLVKRTGEKVFLECVQDMDHENMFWYRQDPGLGLRLIYFSYDVKMKEKGDIPEGYSVSREKKERFSLILESASTNQTSMYLCASKLAGGNNEQFFGPGTRLTVL.

The rearrangement links TRBV7-9 to TRBJ2-7, with D uncertain. V was clipped by 1 base and J by 0 bases, with 13 bases between them. Germline values: CDR1 SEHNR, CDR2 FQNEAQ (reference sequence). The CDR3 is made up of 16 amino acids. For the CDR3, the DNA is TGTGCCAGCAGCTTAGAGTCAGCCGTTAACTCCTACGAGCAGTACTTC. This gives the protein CASSLESAVNSYEQYF.

This clonotype came up many times. This chain connects TRBV20-1 to TRBJ1-1, with a tentative D call TRBD1 (6 bases). V was clipped by 8 bases and J by 5 bases, with 12 bases between them. This CDR3 has 11 residues. Germline V gene lookup returns CDR1 DFQATT and CDR2 SNEGSKA (reference sequence). The DNA for the CDR3 is TGCAGTCTTGGGGGCTGGACTGAAGCTTTCTTT. Protein sequence: CSLGGWTEAFF.

The J gene is TRBJ2-7, the V gene TRBV6-6; TRBD2 agrees at 10 bases. Germline V gene data show CDR1 as MNHNY and CDR2 as SVGAGI (reference sequence). The ends lost 6 bases at V and 3 bases at J; junction bases unmatched: 11. The CDR3 extends over 16 amino acids. CDR3 sequence reads: CASSPGAPSGSYEQYF. The CDR3 nucleotides are TGTGCCAGCAGCCCCGGAGCTCCTAGCGGGAGCTACGAGCAGTACTTC.

This chain uses TRBV20-1 with TRBJ1-5; no reliable D call. V dropped 1 base and J dropped 7 bases, with 8 bases sitting between them. The CDR3 covers 12 residues. From germline, CDR1 is DFQATT and CDR2 SNEGSKA (reference sequence). The CDR3 DNA sequence: TGCAGTGCTAGAGCGTATAGACAGCCCCAGCATTTT. This encodes CSARAYRQPQHF.

J is TRBJ1-4 and V is TRBV9; D is unresolved. Trimming pared 0 bases from V and 7 bases from J, leaving 10 bases between. Germline V gene lookup returns CDR1 SGDLS and CDR2 YYNGEE. CDR3 length equals 14 residues. Here the CDR3 reads CASSVGRMGEKLFF. In nucleotides, the CDR3 is TGTGCCAGCAGCGTAGGGCGGATGGGTGAAAAACTGTTTTTT.

A note on this clonotype: Germline is not matched at one junction end, which may reflect a read error. This sequence joins TRBV2 and TRBJ2-1; D might be TRBD2 (6 bases). The CDR3 extends over 14 amino acids. CDR1 and CDR2 from the germline V gene are SNHLY and FYNNEI. CDR3 residues: CASRRSSVSYEQSF. The CDR3 DNA follows: TGTGCCAGCAGGAGGTCTAGCGTATCGTATGAGCAGTCCTTC.

This chain links TRBV5-6 with TRBJ1-2, with no clear D. V lost 0 bases and J 2 bases, leaving 8 bases between the germline ends. Germline assignment: CDR1 SGHDT and CDR2 YYEEEE. There are 14 residues in the CDR3. Here the CDR3 reads CASSLGSGNYGYTF. The CDR3 DNA follows: TGTGCCAGCAGCTTGGGTTCAGGAAACTATGGCTACACCTTC.

This clonotype was observed at least ten times. The chain uses TRBV7-2 and TRBJ2-1, with 11 bases that match TRBD2. In germline, CDR1 is SGHTA, CDR2 FQGNSA. V was pared by 5 bases and J by 3 bases, with 3 bases of the junction left unmatched. CDR3 length: 15 residues. The chain's CDR3 is CASSTSGSYYNEQFF. DNA of the CDR3: TGTGCCAGCAGCACTAGCGGGAGCTACTACAATGAGCAGTTCTTC.

The V call is TRBV28, the J call TRBJ1-1, with TRBD1 as a possible D gene (6 bases). The CDR3 has 16 residues. With 4 bases removed from V and 5 bases from J, the gap between germline ends came to 20 bases. The V gene's germline CDR1 is MDHEN and CDR2 SYDVKM. CDR3 bases: TGTGCCAGCAGTTCCCAACAGGGACGCTCGAATACTGAAGCTTTCTTT. Encoded protein: CASSSQQGRSNTEAFF.